These T cell receptor beta chains were read from a single sample in a study of patients and donors after allogeneic stem cell transplantation. TCRdb redid the calling of the RT-PCR reads with MiXCR, one entry per CDR3 protein. The sample has 150,000 to 200,000 distinct CDR3 sequences, approximately 25% seen once; the top ten hold roughly 27%. Sequencing input: blood, either unsorted or a sorted T cell fraction (not recorded which). The receptors shown here come from a human donor who was either an allogeneic HSCT recipient or a stem cell or donor lymphocyte infusion donor (not recorded which). It is not recorded whose cells these are; they may come from a transplant donor. CDR3s include the opening cysteine and the closing phenylalanine or tryptophan. The D gene is left open where the match is weak. Size is stated for part of the rows, as once, few or many counts, or as a class when the clone is expanded.

abundance: -
d_gene: -
v_gene: TRBV20-1
j_gene: TRBJ2-1
CDR3nt: TGCAGTGCTAGTGGGGTTTTAGGGGGGGATTCTACCTACAATGAGCAGTTCTTC
CDR3aa: CSASGVLGGDSTYNEQFF

abundance: -
d_gene: -
v_gene: TRBV12-3/TRBV12-4
j_gene: TRBJ1-1
CDR3nt: TGTGCCAGCAGTTTTATCCAGGTGAACACTGAAGCTTTCTTT
CDR3aa: CASSFIQVNTEAFF

abundance: -
d_gene: -
v_gene: TRBV6-5
j_gene: TRBJ1-2
CDR3nt: TGTGCCAGCCAGGGAAGGGTAGCTAACTATGGCTACACCTTC
CDR3aa: CASQGRVANYGYTF

abundance: many
d_gene: -
v_gene: TRBV29-1
j_gene: TRBJ1-1
CDR3nt: TGCAGCGTTCACATCTTGAACACTGAAGCTTTCTTT
CDR3aa: CSVHILNTEAFF

abundance: -
d_gene: -
v_gene: TRBV30
j_gene: TRBJ2-7
CDR3nt: TGTGCCTGGAGCGGGCCCAACTCCTACGAGCAGTACTTC
CDR3aa: CAWSGPNSYEQYF

abundance: -
d_gene: -
v_gene: TRBV5-1
j_gene: TRBJ2-5
CDR3nt: TGCGCCAGCAGCCTTGAATGGTTACAAGAGACCCAGTACTTC
CDR3aa: CASSLEWLQETQYF

abundance: -
d_gene: -
v_gene: TRBV28
j_gene: TRBJ2-3
CDR3nt: TGTGCCAGCAGTTTGCCGGGGGCATCAGATACGCAGTATTTT
CDR3aa: CASSLPGASDTQYF

abundance: -
d_gene: -
v_gene: TRBV14
j_gene: TRBJ2-1
CDR3nt: TGTGCCAGCAGCCAAGCCGGGGCCTACAATGAGCAGTTCTTC
CDR3aa: CASSQAGAYNEQFF

abundance: few
d_gene: -
v_gene: TRBV5-5
j_gene: TRBJ1-2
CDR3nt: TGTGCCAGCAGCAGACCCATTGGGGATACTACTAACTATGGCTACACCTTC
CDR3aa: CASSRPIGDTTNYGYTF

abundance: many
d_gene: TRBD1
v_gene: TRBV12-3/TRBV12-4
j_gene: TRBJ1-1
CDR3nt: TGTGCCAGCAGCTCACAACCCGAGACAGGGAAAAGCTTT
CDR3aa: CASSSQPETGKSF

abundance: -
d_gene: -
v_gene: TRBV5-1
j_gene: TRBJ1-1
CDR3nt: TGCGCCAGCAGCTTGACGGCACCCATGAACACTGAAGCTTTCTTT
CDR3aa: CASSLTAPMNTEAFF

abundance: many
d_gene: -
v_gene: TRBV7-9
j_gene: TRBJ1-1
CDR3nt: TGTGCCAGCAGGGTACGAGCGGGGCCAAACGCTGAAGCTTTCTTT
CDR3aa: CASRVRAGPNAEAFF

abundance: -
d_gene: -
v_gene: TRBV20-1
j_gene: TRBJ2-2
CDR3nt: TGCAGTGCCCCCGCGTCGACCGGGGAGCTGTTTTTT
CDR3aa: CSAPASTGELFF

abundance: -
d_gene: TRBD2
v_gene: TRBV4-3
j_gene: TRBJ2-1
CDR3nt: TGCGCCAGCAGAGGGACCGTAGCGGGAAGGGACGAGCAGTTCTTC
CDR3aa: CASRGTVAGRDEQFF

abundance: once
d_gene: -
v_gene: TRBV20-1
j_gene: TRBJ1-5
CDR3nt: TGCAGTTCCATGGGTCGGGGAAGCAATCAGCCCCAGCATTTT
CDR3aa: CSSMGRGSNQPQHF

abundance: few
d_gene: TRBD1
v_gene: TRBV7-8
j_gene: TRBJ1-5
CDR3nt: TGTGCCAGCAGCTTAGGGACAGGGGACGGGAACAATCAGCCCCAGCATTTT
CDR3aa: CASSLGTGDGNNQPQHF

abundance: -
d_gene: -
v_gene: TRBV7-9
j_gene: TRBJ1-2
CDR3nt: TGTGCCAGCAGCTTAGGGACAAACTATGGCTACACCTTC
CDR3aa: CASSLGTNYGYTF

abundance: many
d_gene: TRBD1
v_gene: TRBV20-1
j_gene: TRBJ1-1
CDR3nt: TGCAGTGCTATGTGGGACAGGGGTGACGCTGAAGCTTTCTTT
CDR3aa: CSAMWDRGDAEAFF

abundance: few
d_gene: -
v_gene: TRBV3-1
j_gene: TRBJ2-1
CDR3nt: TGTGCCAGCAGCCAAAGCCTAATGAGGACAGAGCAGTTCTTC
CDR3aa: CASSQSLMRTEQFF

abundance: -
d_gene: TRBD1
v_gene: TRBV5-5
j_gene: TRBJ2-1
CDR3nt: TGTGCCAGCAGTAGAGAGGACAGGGGGGCCAATGAGCAGTTCTTC
CDR3aa: CASSREDRGANEQFF

abundance: -
d_gene: -
v_gene: TRBV12-3/TRBV12-4
j_gene: TRBJ2-3
CDR3nt: TGTGCCAGCGGCGGAGATACAGATACGCAGTATTTT
CDR3aa: CASGGDTDTQYF

abundance: few
d_gene: -
v_gene: TRBV20-1
j_gene: TRBJ2-1
CDR3nt: TGCAGTGCTAGGCCCGGCGTCGGCAATGAGCAGTTCTTC
CDR3aa: CSARPGVGNEQFF

abundance: many
d_gene: -
v_gene: TRBV6-6
j_gene: TRBJ1-4
CDR3nt: TGTGCCAGCAGTCAGGAGGTTTGGGAAAAACTGTTTTTT
CDR3aa: CASSQEVWEKLFF

abundance: few
d_gene: -
v_gene: TRBV12-3/TRBV12-4
j_gene: TRBJ2-7
CDR3nt: TGTGCCAGCAGTTTGGGGCTAGAGCAGTACTTC
CDR3aa: CASSLGLEQYF

abundance: -
d_gene: -
v_gene: TRBV7-3
j_gene: TRBJ1-6
CDR3nt: TGTGCCAGCAGCTTGAAAGCCAAGATTTTGACCTCCTATAATTCACCCCTCCACTTT
CDR3aa: CASSLKAKILTSYNSPLHF

abundance: -
d_gene: -
v_gene: TRBV27
j_gene: TRBJ2-7
CDR3nt: TGTGCCAGCAGTCCCCTCCGAGCGGTACCCTACGAGCAGTACTTC
CDR3aa: CASSPLRAVPYEQYF

abundance: few
d_gene: -
v_gene: TRBV5-5
j_gene: TRBJ1-2
CDR3nt: TGTGCCAGCAGCCGGAGGGGTCTTGGATTCATCAACTATGGCTACACCTTC
CDR3aa: CASSRRGLGFINYGYTF

abundance: -
d_gene: -
v_gene: TRBV12-3/TRBV12-4
j_gene: TRBJ1-4
CDR3nt: TGTGCCAGCACCGTGGGACGGAGTAATGAAAAACTGTTTTTT
CDR3aa: CASTVGRSNEKLFF

abundance: few
d_gene: TRBD1
v_gene: TRBV20-1
j_gene: TRBJ1-4
CDR3nt: TGCAGTGCCCGGGGGGACAGAGCAACTAATGAAAAACTGTTTTTT
CDR3aa: CSARGDRATNEKLFF

abundance: few
d_gene: -
v_gene: TRBV2
j_gene: TRBJ1-6
CDR3nt: TGTGCCAGCAGTCCCACTTGGTTTTGGAATAATTCACCCCTCCACTTT
CDR3aa: CASSPTWFWNNSPLHF

abundance: few
d_gene: -
v_gene: TRBV6-5
j_gene: TRBJ1-1
CDR3nt: TGTGCCAGCAGTCCAGGGAAACTTGAAGCTTTCTTT
CDR3aa: CASSPGKLEAFF

abundance: few
d_gene: TRBD1
v_gene: TRBV20-1
j_gene: TRBJ1-2
CDR3nt: TGCAGTGCTAGAGATGGGACAGGGGCGGAAGATGGCTACACCTTC
CDR3aa: CSARDGTGAEDGYTF

abundance: few
d_gene: TRBD1
v_gene: TRBV7-8
j_gene: TRBJ1-1
CDR3nt: TGTGCCAGCAGCTTGACAGGGCCCGGCACTGAAGCTTTCTTT
CDR3aa: CASSLTGPGTEAFF

abundance: few
d_gene: -
v_gene: TRBV12-3/TRBV12-4
j_gene: TRBJ2-3
CDR3nt: TGTGCCAGCAGGGAGAAGAACACAGATACGCAGTATTTT
CDR3aa: CASREKNTDTQYF

abundance: few
d_gene: TRBD1
v_gene: TRBV4-1
j_gene: TRBJ1-4
CDR3nt: TGCGCCAGCAGCAGACAGGGGGGCAATGAAAAACTGTTTTTT
CDR3aa: CASSRQGGNEKLFF

abundance: -
d_gene: TRBD1
v_gene: TRBV9
j_gene: TRBJ2-7
CDR3nt: TGTGCCAGCAGCTACCGGGACAGCAACTACGAGCAGTACTTC
CDR3aa: CASSYRDSNYEQYF

abundance: -
d_gene: -
v_gene: TRBV6-5
j_gene: TRBJ2-7
CDR3nt: TGTGCCAGCAGTTACTCGAGTCGGTGGGATGGCTCCTACGAGCAGTACTTC
CDR3aa: CASSYSSRWDGSYEQYF

abundance: -
d_gene: TRBD2
v_gene: TRBV12-3/TRBV12-4
j_gene: TRBJ2-1
CDR3nt: TGTGCCAGCAAATTTTCGCTAGCGGGAGGGATTGGCTCCTACAATGAGCAGTTCTTC
CDR3aa: CASKFSLAGGIGSYNEQFF

abundance: -
d_gene: TRBD1
v_gene: TRBV12-3/TRBV12-4
j_gene: TRBJ2-7
CDR3nt: TGTGCCAGCAGTTTTCTAACAGGGGGCATGGGTGAGCAGTACTTC
CDR3aa: CASSFLTGGMGEQYF

abundance: many
d_gene: TRBD1
v_gene: TRBV20-1
j_gene: TRBJ1-1
CDR3nt: TGCAGTGCTGCCCACAGGGGCACTGAAGCTTTCTTT
CDR3aa: CSAAHRGTEAFF